A selection of T cell receptor beta chains follows, all from one sample in a study of response to subunit inactivated influenza vaccine. Using its own MiXCR run on the RT-PCR reads, TCRdb lists one record per CDR3 protein. The table records around 480,000 distinct CDR3 sequences, 9.5% to 13% of them present only once. The sequencing here drew on PBMCs from blood, taken 40 to 50 days after vaccination. These receptors were taken from a man in his fifties or sixties who received an inactivated influenza vaccine. CDR3s include the opening cysteine and the closing phenylalanine or tryptophan. Fields, in order: V gene, J gene, clone size, D gene, CDR3 DNA, CDR3 protein. A D gene is named only where the DNA matches it firmly. The size of a clone is reported for some rows only, either as once, few or many, or as a class for expanded clones.

v_call: TRBV12-3/TRBV12-4
j_call: TRBJ2-1
clone_size: few
d_call: TRBD2
cdr3_nt: TGTGCCAGCAGACCGGGACTAGCGGAGAACAATGAGCAGTTCTTC
cdr3_aa: CASRPGLAENNEQFF

v_call: TRBV7-9
j_call: TRBJ2-1
clone_size: .
d_call: .
cdr3_nt: TGTGCCAGCAGCTCCCAGCTACTTCCTGGGGAGCAGTTCTTC
cdr3_aa: CASSSQLLPGEQFF

v_call: TRBV5-1
j_call: TRBJ2-1
clone_size: few
d_call: TRBD2
cdr3_nt: TGCGCCAGCAGCCTGACGACTAGCGGATACAATGAGCAGTTCTTC
cdr3_aa: CASSLTTSGYNEQFF

v_call: TRBV15
j_call: TRBJ2-3
clone_size: .
d_call: TRBD2
cdr3_nt: TGTGCCACCAGCAGAGGACTAGCGGGGAGCACAGATACGCAGTATTTT
cdr3_aa: CATSRGLAGSTDTQYF

v_call: TRBV7-8
j_call: TRBJ2-1
clone_size: .
d_call: .
cdr3_nt: TGTGCCAGCAGTTCGGGAGGACAGTACAATGAGCAGTTCTTC
cdr3_aa: CASSSGGQYNEQFF

v_call: TRBV6-5
j_call: TRBJ2-1
clone_size: .
d_call: .
cdr3_nt: TGTGCCAGCAGTTACGCGGGACGACGCTACAATGAGCAGTTCTTC
cdr3_aa: CASSYAGRRYNEQFF

v_call: TRBV29-1
j_call: TRBJ1-2
clone_size: .
d_call: .
cdr3_nt: TGCAGCGTTGAAGGAAACAGGGAAGGCTACACCTTC
cdr3_aa: CSVEGNREGYTF

v_call: TRBV6-2/TRBV6-3
j_call: TRBJ1-2
clone_size: few
d_call: .
cdr3_nt: TGTGCCAGCAGTTACCTCAGGGTGGACTATGGCTACACCTTC
cdr3_aa: CASSYLRVDYGYTF

v_call: TRBV12-3/TRBV12-4
j_call: TRBJ2-7
clone_size: many
d_call: .
cdr3_nt: TGTGCCAGCAGTTTTAGGATCGACTCCTACGAGCAGTACTTC
cdr3_aa: CASSFRIDSYEQYF

v_call: TRBV3-1
j_call: TRBJ2-3
clone_size: .
d_call: TRBD2
cdr3_nt: TGTGCCAGCAGCCAAGATCTACTAGCGGGAGTGGGGTCTGGTACGCAGTATTTT
cdr3_aa: CASSQDLLAGVGSGTQYF

v_call: TRBV12-3/TRBV12-4
j_call: TRBJ1-1
clone_size: many
d_call: .
cdr3_nt: TGTGCCAGCAGCCTTTTTCAGGGGAACACTGAAGCTTTCTTT
cdr3_aa: CASSLFQGNTEAFF

v_call: TRBV10-3
j_call: TRBJ1-1
clone_size: few
d_call: .
cdr3_nt: TGTGCCATCAGCCCCGCGAGGGGAAGGAAGGATACTGAAGCTTTCTTT
cdr3_aa: CAISPARGRKDTEAFF

v_call: TRBV20-1
j_call: TRBJ2-1
clone_size: .
d_call: TRBD2
cdr3_nt: TGCAGTGCTAGCAGGCTCGGGGGACTAGCGGGAGCCAATGAGCAGTTCTTC
cdr3_aa: CSASRLGGLAGANEQFF

v_call: TRBV20-1
j_call: TRBJ1-5
clone_size: few
d_call: TRBD1
cdr3_nt: TGCAGCGCCAGGGGGGATGTCAATCAGCCCCAGCATTTT
cdr3_aa: CSARGDVNQPQHF

v_call: TRBV28
j_call: TRBJ1-5
clone_size: many
d_call: .
cdr3_nt: TGTGCCAGCAGTTTATCGTCAGCAATTCAGCCCCAGCATTTT
cdr3_aa: CASSLSSAIQPQHF

v_call: TRBV5-6
j_call: TRBJ1-1
clone_size: .
d_call: .
cdr3_nt: TGTGCCAGCAGCAAACAGGGCGGCACTGAAGCTTTCTTT
cdr3_aa: CASSKQGGTEAFF

v_call: TRBV5-1
j_call: TRBJ2-3
clone_size: .
d_call: .
cdr3_nt: TGCGCCAGCAGCAAACAGGGAAACGCAGATACGCAGTATTTT
cdr3_aa: CASSKQGNADTQYF

v_call: TRBV7-8
j_call: TRBJ2-5
clone_size: few
d_call: .
cdr3_nt: TGTGCCAGCATTGGAGGGCGGGGTCGGGGGGAGACCCAGTACTTC
cdr3_aa: CASIGGRGRGETQYF

v_call: TRBV20-1
j_call: TRBJ1-2
clone_size: few
d_call: TRBD1
cdr3_nt: TGCAGTGCTAGAGAGACAGGGGGTCGTGCCTATGGCTACACCTTC
cdr3_aa: CSARETGGRAYGYTF

v_call: TRBV15
j_call: TRBJ2-5
clone_size: many
d_call: .
cdr3_nt: TGTGCCACCAGCAGAGGGGCGGGTTACAGAGAGACCCAGTACTTC
cdr3_aa: CATSRGAGYRETQYF